This passage covers 27 T cell receptor beta chains from one sample sequenced in a study of cytomegalovirus exposure and HLA in healthy donors. Primers for the PCR totalled 60 Vbeta and 13 Jbeta. Method: immunoSEQ multiplex PCR; TCRdb's copy keeps in-frame clones and lacks some. This sample has some 100,000 clones, with 60% to 80% found just once. Sequenced input: PBMCs. Receptors originate from a woman younger than 30 in good health and CMV-seropositive.

The rearrangement uses TRBV19 and TRBJ1-5; D is undetermined. Trimming shortened V by 5 bases and J by 2 bases, and 13 bases separated the two germline ends. The CDR3 consists of 15 residues. Germline V gives CDR1 LNHDA, CDR2 SQIVND (reference sequence). The CDR3 DNA reads as TGTGCCAGTAGTCCGGGCCGGGATGGCAATCAGCCCCAGCATTTT. Its protein is CASSPGRDGNQPQHF. Filled out from reference TRBV19 and TRBJ1-5, the complete variable domain reads DGGITQSPKYLFRKEGQNVTLSCEQNLNHDAMYWYRQDPGQGLRLIYYSQIVNDFQKGDIAEGYSVSREKKESFPLTVTSAQKNPTAFYLCASSPGRDGNQPQHFGDGTRLSIL.

This clone has just one count. This chain connects TRBV2 to TRBJ2-5; 8 bases map to TRBD2. The germline gives CDR1 SNHLY, CDR2 FYNNEI. This CDR3 has 14 amino acids. V shed 8 bases and J 1 base; nucleotides not matched to a gene: 6. CDR3 sequence reads: CASGLAGLQETQYF. The CDR3 region has the DNA TGTGCCAGCGGGCTAGCGGGTCTCCAAGAGACCCAGTACTTC.

J is TRBJ2-5 and V is TRBV5-1; D perhaps matches TRBD2 (6 bases). This CDR3 has 14 amino acids. V was pared by 0 bases and J by 9 bases, with 15 bases between. Looked up from germline, CDR1 is SGHRS and CDR2 is YFSETQ. DNA of the CDR3: TGCGCCAGCAGCTTGGTTGGAGTCGGGGAGGCCCAGTACTTC. The encoded protein is CASSLVGVGEAQYF.

The chain uses TRBV5-8 and TRBJ1-2, with TRBD1 as a possible D gene (6 bases). The CDR3 extends over 16 amino acids. Germline values: CDR1 SGHTS, CDR2 YDEGEE. V was trimmed by 4 bases and J by 7 bases, leaving 23 bases between them. CDR3 DNA: TGTGCCAGCAGCCTCAGGGGCCAAGGCAGGATGGCTGGCTACACCTTC. It codes for CASSLRGQGRMAGYTF.

This chain uses TRBV10-3 with TRBJ1-2; D not certain. V was pared by 6 bases and J by 0 bases, with 11 bases between. The germline V gene has CDR1 ENHRY and CDR2 SYGVKD. This CDR3 is 14 amino acids long. Here the CDR3 DNA reads TGTGCCATCAGCAGCCACAGTGCTAACTATGGCTACACCTTC. Amino acids: CAISSHSANYGYTF.

Comment on this clone: An end of the junction does not agree with germline; a read error may underlie this. The V and J genes are TRBV7-7 and TRBJ2-7, with 11 bases aligning to TRBD2. In germline, CDR1 is SSHAT, CDR2 FNYEAQ (reference sequence). The CDR3 length is 14 residues. The DNA of the CDR3 is TGTGCTAGCAGCCCGGGACTAGCGGTTCTGGAGCAGTACTTC. The encoded protein is CASSPGLAVLEQYF.

There are a few counts of this clone. The rearrangement links TRBV10-3 to TRBJ2-7, with 7 bases aligning to TRBD1. V lost 3 bases and J lost 5; bases outside the gene matches: 7. The CDR3 extends over 14 amino acids. From germline, CDR1 is ENHRY and CDR2 SYGVKD. The CDR3 DNA is TGTGCCATCAGTGAAAACAGGGGTAACGACGAGCAGTACTTC. It specifies CAISENRGNDEQYF.

V gene TRBV12-5 combines with J gene TRBJ2-3, with D possibly matching TRBD2 (6 bases). V was shortened by 3 bases and J by 2 bases, with 12 bases between the two germline ends. Germline assignment: CDR1 LGHNT and CDR2 FRNRAP. The CDR3 loop spans 15 amino acids. CDR3 in DNA: TGTGCTAGTGGTTTAACCGGGACTGCCACAGATACGCAGTATTTT. Translation gives CASGLTGTATDTQYF.

The V gene is TRBV5-5, the J gene TRBJ2-3; D is uncertain. The CDR3 consists of 14 residues. Germline CDR1 and CDR2: SGHKS and YYEKEE (reference sequence). The V gene lost 3 bases and the J gene lost 0 bases, with 8 bases spanning the gap. CDR3 residues: CASSSSDSTDTQYF. Written as DNA, the CDR3 is TGTGCCAGCAGCTCCAGCGATAGCACAGATACGCAGTATTTT.

The J gene is TRBJ1-4, the V gene TRBV11-2, with unresolved D. CDR1 and CDR2 from the germline V gene are SGHAT and FQNNGV. The CDR3 is 13 residues long. V dropped 6 bases and J dropped 4 bases, with 9 bases sitting between them. The CDR3 DNA is TGTGCCAGCAGAACGGTTTTTAATGAAAAACTGTTTTTT. Translation gives CASRTVFNEKLFF.

V gene TRBV18 combines with J gene TRBJ2-2; D may be TRBD1 (5 bases). The CDR3 is 14 amino acids. Per the germline V gene, CDR1 is KGHSH and CDR2 is LQKENI. Trimming stripped 3 bases from V and 6 bases from J, with 11 bases between. The CDR3 here is CASSPSTDPGELFF. As DNA, the CDR3 is TGTGCCAGCTCACCGTCGACAGACCCCGGGGAGCTGTTTTTT. Full variable domain (outside the CDR3, taken from reference TRBV18 and TRBJ2-2): NAGVMQNPRHLVRRRGQEARLRCSPMKGHSHVYWYRQLPEEGLKFMVYLQKENIIDESGMPKERFSAEFPKEGPSILRIQQVVRGDSAAYFCASSPSTDPGELFFGEGSRLTVL.

The chain links TRBV5-1 to TRBJ2-7; D is perhaps TRBD1 (6 bases). The CDR3 covers 15 residues. Trimming removed 4 bases at V and 4 bases at J, with 18 bases between. Germline assignment: CDR1 SGHRS and CDR2 YFSETQ. The chain's CDR3 is CASSRTDRTVYEQYF. The CDR3 DNA reads TGCGCCAGCAGCCGTACCGACAGGACTGTTTACGAGCAGTACTTC.

The chain couples TRBV10-3 to TRBJ2-4; D gene uncertain. Per the germline V gene, CDR1 is ENHRY and CDR2 is SYGVKD. The CDR3 covers 17 residues. The V end lost 3 bases, the J end lost 2 bases, and 17 bases lay between the germline ends. CDR3 in DNA: TGTGCCATCAGTGACCCTTGGGTGACAAAGCCCAAAAACATTCAGTACTTC. It encodes CAISDPWVTKPKNIQYF.

The rearrangement links TRBV25-1 to TRBJ2-3; D may be TRBD2 (6 bases). V was trimmed by 6 bases and J by 5 bases, leaving 15 bases between them. This CDR3 region has 14 residues. Germline values: CDR1 MGHDK, CDR2 SYGVNS. CDR3 sequence: CASRGIPGVDTQYF. DNA of the CDR3: TGTGCCAGCAGGGGGATACCGGGGGTAGATACGCAGTATTTT. Together with reference TRBV25-1 and TRBJ2-3, the CDR3 gives the full variable domain: EADIYQTPRYLVIGTGKKITLECSQTMGHDKMYWYQQDPGMELHLIHYSYGVNSTEKGDLSSESTVSRIRTEHFPLTLESARPSHTSQYLCASRGIPGVDTQYFGPGTRLTVL.

The V call is TRBV7-2, the J call TRBJ2-7; 11 positions agree with TRBD2. The CDR3 has 15 amino acids. The junction had 2 bases not matched to a gene; V was cut back by 0 bases and J by 4 bases. Germline values: CDR1 SGHTA, CDR2 FQGNSA. The CDR3, as DNA: TGTGCCAGCAGCTTAGCGCTAGCGGGGGGATACGAGCAGTACTTC. Protein product: CASSLALAGGYEQYF.

The chain links TRBV28 to TRBJ1-1; TRBD1 matches 7 bases. Germline loops: CDR1 MDHEN, CDR2 SYDVKM. V shed 5 bases and J 0 bases; nucleotides not matched to a gene: 6. CDR3 length: 15 residues. In nucleotides, the CDR3 is TGTGCCAGCAGTCCAAGGGGGCCCCTGAACACTGAAGCTTTCTTT. Its translation is CASSPRGPLNTEAFF.

V gene TRBV27 combines with J gene TRBJ2-7, with D tentatively TRBD2 (6 bases). Looked up from germline, CDR1 is MNHEY and CDR2 is SMNVEV (reference sequence). The CDR3 is 14 amino acids. V shed 5 bases and J shed 0 bases, with 11 bases lying between them. CDR3 DNA: TGTGCCAGCAGTACCGGGACTGCCTCCTACGAGCAGTACTTC. Protein: CASSTGTASYEQYF.

J is TRBJ2-1 and V is TRBV5-1; 7 bases line up with TRBD2. V trimming: 0 bases; J trimming: 5 bases; junction bases outside the gene matches: 2. Germline assignment: CDR1 SGHRS and CDR2 YFSETQ. There are 14 residues in the CDR3. The CDR3 reads CASSLARGDNEQFF. The CDR3 DNA reads TGCGCCAGCAGCTTGGCACGGGGGGACAATGAGCAGTTCTTC.

This chain joins TRBV6-1 and TRBJ2-3, with D unresolved. The CDR3 loop spans 17 amino acids. Trimming took 2 bases from V and 0 from J, leaving 15 bases between them. From germline, CDR1 is MNHNS and CDR2 SASEGT. The CDR3 nucleotides are TGTGCCAGCAGTGAACTAGTGCTGGTGGATAGCACAGATACGCAGTATTTT. The encoded protein is CASSELVLVDSTDTQYF.

The V call is TRBV27, the J call TRBJ2-5, with TRBD2 matching 11 bases. The CDR3 is made up of 16 amino acids. After removal of 6 bases from V and 5 bases from J, the junction contained 11 bases not matched to a gene. CDR1 and CDR2 from the germline V gene are MNHEY and SMNVEV (reference sequence). This chain's CDR3 is CASSSLSGRAGETQYF. The CDR3 region has the DNA TGTGCCAGCAGCTCTCTTAGCGGGAGGGCTGGCGAGACCCAGTACTTC.

The rearrangement joins TRBV7-6 to TRBJ2-7; the D gene is possibly TRBD2 (5 bases). V gave up 2 bases and J gave up 7 bases, with 12 bases separating them. Germline CDR1 and CDR2: SGHVS and FNYEAQ. This CDR3 is built from 13 residues. The CDR3 DNA reads as TGTGCCAGCAGCTTATCATTCGGGGAAGAGCAGTACTTC. Its translation is CASSLSFGEEQYF.

V gene TRBV2 combines with J gene TRBJ1-5; TRBD1 matches 11 bases. The CDR3 length is 15 residues. After removal of 4 bases from V and 6 bases from J, the junction contained 5 bases not matched to a gene. CDR1 SNHLY and CDR2 FYNNEI come from the germline V gene. CDR3 loop: CASSVGQGASQPQHF. DNA of the CDR3: TGTGCCAGCAGTGTCGGACAGGGGGCCTCTCAGCCCCAGCATTTT.

This clone showed up just a few times. The chain uses TRBV7-8 and TRBJ1-1, with a tentative D call TRBD1 (5 bases). V was clipped by 1 base and J by 2 bases, with 8 bases between them. This CDR3 is 14 amino acids long. Germline values: CDR1 SGHVS, CDR2 FQNEAQ. Written as DNA, the CDR3 is TGTGCCAGCAGCTTAGTAGACAGCAACACTGAAGCTTTCTTT. Protein: CASSLVDSNTEAFF. The full variable domain, its missing parts supplied by reference TRBV7-8 and TRBJ1-1, is GAGVSQSPRYKVAKRGQDVALRCDPISGHVSLFWYQQALGQGPEFLTYFQNEAQLDKSGLPSDRFFAERPEGSVSTLKIQRTQQEDSAVYLCASSLVDSNTEAFFGQGTRLTVV.

The rearrangement joins TRBV6-5 to TRBJ2-7, with 8 bases lining up with TRBD2. V dropped 5 bases and J dropped 4; count of bases not matched to a gene: 7. CDR1 is MNHEY and CDR2 is SVGAGI in the germline V gene. This CDR3 comprises 14 residues. The CDR3 nucleotides read TGTGCCAGCAGTCAACGGACTAGCCGGTACGAGCAGTACTTC. Translating it yields CASSQRTSRYEQYF.

Regarding this clone: Other DNA variants within this sample encode the same CDR3. The chain couples TRBV28 to TRBJ1-1, with 7 bases lining up with TRBD1. The CDR3 sequence is 20 residues long. CDR1 is MDHEN, CDR2 SYDVKM, per germline. After removal of 5 bases from V and 1 base from J, the junction contained 22 bases not matched to a gene. The CDR3 protein is CASSPRSTHRGPRGNTEAFF. CDR3 sequence (DNA): TGTGCCAGCAGTCCTCGGTCGACCCACAGGGGTCCTCGAGGGAACACTGAAGCTTTCTTT.

The chain recombines TRBV6-1 with TRBJ1-1, with D possibly TRBD1 on 6 matching bases. Germline V gene sequence: CDR1 MNHNS, CDR2 SASEGT. V lost 1 base, J lost 1 base, and 16 bases lay in between. The CDR3 length is 17 residues. The DNA for the CDR3 is TGTGCCAGCAGTGAAGAATCAGGGATGGGGGCGAACACTGAAGCTTTCTTT. The encoded protein is CASSEESGMGANTEAFF.

V gene TRBV27 combines with J gene TRBJ2-3, with TRBD2 identical over 13 bases. Unmatched junction bases numbered 7, after V lost 5 bases and J lost 2 bases. From germline, CDR1 is MNHEY and CDR2 SMNVEV (reference sequence). The length of the CDR3 is 17 residues. The CDR3 protein is CASSDWTSGSFTDTQYF. The CDR3, as DNA: TGTGCCAGCAGTGATTGGACTAGCGGGAGCTTCACAGATACGCAGTATTTT.